The rows below give T cell receptor beta chains drawn from one sample of a study of T cell clonotyping in hematopoietic cell transplantation. Profiled with immunoSEQ multiplex PCR; TCRdb holds only in-frame clones, not every one. The table includes 75,000 to 95,000 clones, about 96% detected once. The specimen was peripheral blood mononuclear cells, collected before stem cell transplant. The receptors shown here come from a woman in her 50s with acute myeloid leukemia. Some clones in this sample may be carry-over from other donors' samples. Both conserved end residues are part of each CDR3. The order of the fields is clone size, D gene, CDR3 length, V gene, J gene, CDR3 DNA, CDR3 protein. D genes are given only for firm matches. Size is omitted from some rows. Given values are once, few, many or a class for expanded clones.

NA	NA	13	TRBV6-1	TRBJ1-5	TGTGCCAGCAGTGAAGCGCGGGGACAGCCCCAGCATTTT	CASSEARGQPQHF
NA	NA	17	TRBV30	TRBJ1-6	TGTGCCTGGAGTAGGCCGGAGGCTTTTCGGTTCAATTCACCCCTCCACTTT	CAWSRPEAFRFNSPLHF
NA	TRBD1	16	TRBV5-6	TRBJ1-3	TGTGCCAGCAGCTTGGGGACAGGGGGCCCTCGGGGCACCATATATTTT	CASSLGTGGPRGTIYF
NA	NA	11	TRBV5-1	TRBJ2-2	TGCGCCAGCAGCTTGCTCGGGGAGCTGTTTTTT	CASSLLGELFF
once	TRBD1	14	TRBV9	TRBJ1-2	TGTGCCAGCAGCGGGGGCGGACAGGGGTATGGCTACACCTTC	CASSGGGQGYGYTF
once	NA	17	TRBV6-1	TRBJ1-1	TGTGCCAGCAGTGAATTTCCGGGTGGAGGGGTGAACACTGAAGCTTTCTTT	CASSEFPGGGVNTEAFF
NA	TRBD1	15	TRBV6-1	TRBJ2-1	TGTGCCAGCAGTGAATACTTGGGCAGGGGGAATGAGCAGTTCTTC	CASSEYLGRGNEQFF
few	TRBD1	14	TRBV6-6	TRBJ1-2	TGTGCCAGCAGAGGCGGGACAGCAACCTATGGCTACACCTTC	CASRGGTATYGYTF
NA	TRBD2	15	TRBV30	TRBJ2-7	TGTGCCTGCCTTTTACAGCGGGGGGCCCCCTACCGGCAGCACTTC	CACLLQRGAPYRQHF
NA	NA	14	TRBV6-5	TRBJ1-5	TGTGCCAGCGGGAGGGAAATGAGCAATCAGCCCCAGCATTTT	CASGREMSNQPQHF
NA	NA	11	TRBV10-1	TRBJ1-1	TGCGCCAGCAGCTTCGACACTGAAGCTTTCTTT	CASSFDTEAFF
NA	TRBD2	15	TRBV6-5	TRBJ2-2	TGTGCCAGCAGTCTCCGGACTAGCGGGAGGAGGGAGCTGTTTTTT	CASSLRTSGRRELFF
once	NA	12	TRBV29-1	TRBJ1-1	TGCAGCGTTGACGGAGCGAACACTGAAGCTTTCTTT	CSVDGANTEAFF
NA	NA	13	TRBV30	TRBJ2-7	TGTGCCTGGGGCACGGTGACCTCCTACGAGCAGTACTTC	CAWGTVTSYEQYF
NA	NA	15	TRBV14	TRBJ1-4	TGTGCCAGCAGCCAAACAGGGCGAACTAATGAAAAACTGTTTTTT	CASSQTGRTNEKLFF
NA	TRBD2	15	TRBV30	TRBJ2-4	TGTGCCTGGGGGAGGGAGTGGCTAGCCAAAAACATTCAGTACTTC	CAWGREWLAKNIQYF
NA	NA	16	TRBV4-1	TRBJ2-3	TGCGCCAGCAGCCAATCCCCTCGAGTCAACACAGATACGCAGTATTTT	CASSQSPRVNTDTQYF
once	TRBD2	17	TRBV4-1	TRBJ2-7	TGCGCCAGCAGCCACCCCGGTGGCGGGGGTGAAACCTACGAGCAGTACTTC	CASSHPGGGGETYEQYF
NA	NA	11	TRBV20-1	TRBJ2-2	TGCAGTGCTAGGGAGTACGGGGAGCTGTTTTTT	CSAREYGELFF
NA	NA	17	TRBV7-9	TRBJ2-7	TGTGCCAGCAGCTCCCCAATCCGGACAGTCGACCCGGGGGAGCAGTACTTC	CASSSPIRTVDPGEQYF
once	TRBD1	11	TRBV6-5	TRBJ1-1	TGTGCCAGCAGGTCCGACAGGGGAGCTTTCTTT	CASRSDRGAFF
once	NA	16	TRBV6-5	TRBJ1-1	TGTGCCAGCAGTTACGGGGTGGGCAGAACCAACACTGAAGCTTTCTTT	CASSYGVGRTNTEAFF
NA	TRBD2	14	TRBV6-5	TRBJ2-7	TGTGCCAGCAGTTACTCGCGGGAGTTCTACGAGCAGTACTTC	CASSYSREFYEQYF
few	NA	14	TRBV5-1	TRBJ2-7	TGCGCCAGCAGCGGGGACATTCTTACCTACGAGCAGTACTTC	CASSGDILTYEQYF
NA	NA	14	TRBV30	TRBJ1-5	TGTGCCTGGAGTGTACTTGGGAGGGGACAGCCCCAGCATTTT	CAWSVLGRGQPQHF
NA	NA	14	TRBV7-8	TRBJ2-7	TGTGCCAGCAGCTCTCAGGTTCTCTCCTACGAGCAGTACTTC	CASSSQVLSYEQYF
NA	NA	12	TRBV30	TRBJ1-3	TGTGCCTGGAACAGGGATGGAAACACCATATATTTT	CAWNRDGNTIYF
NA	TRBD1	14	TRBV7-9	TRBJ2-3	TGTGCCAGCAGCCCGCGGACAGGCCAAGATACGCAGTATTTT	CASSPRTGQDTQYF
NA	NA	11	TRBV7-6	TRBJ2-1	TGTGCCAGCAGCTTAAAGAATGAGCAGTTCTTC	CASSLKNEQFF
NA	TRBD1	14	TRBV5-1	TRBJ1-4	TGCGCCAGCACCACAGGGGGATCAGCGGAAAAACTGTTTTTT	CASTTGGSAEKLFF
few	NA	15	TRBV27	TRBJ1-3	TGTGCCAGCAGTTATGGTGGCACTCCGGGAAACACCATATATTTT	CASSYGGTPGNTIYF
NA	NA	14	TRBV7-2	TRBJ1-3	TGTGCCAGCAGTCTCGGTGTGACGAGGGGCACCATATATTTT	CASSLGVTRGTIYF
few	NA	16	TRBV7-2	TRBJ2-7	TGTGCCAGCAGCTTAGCTTTAAGGGGAAGGCCCTACGAGCAGTACTTC	CASSLALRGRPYEQYF
NA	TRBD2	16	TRBV28	TRBJ2-5	TGTGCCAGCAGGCCCTGGACTAGCGGGAGTTCGGAGACCCAGTACTTC	CASRPWTSGSSETQYF
NA	NA	14	TRBV7-6	TRBJ2-7	TGTGCCAGCAGCCAAAGAGCCGGAGCCTACGAGCAGTACTTC	CASSQRAGAYEQYF
once	NA	14	TRBV30	TRBJ1-5	TGTGCCTGGAGTACGAATAGGGGGTATCAGCCCCAGCATTTT	CAWSTNRGYQPQHF
NA	NA	14	TRBV27	TRBJ1-1	TGTGCCAGCATTAGGGACGGTCTGGGCACTGAAGCTTTCTTT	CASIRDGLGTEAFF
NA	NA	12	TRBV7-9	TRBJ2-5	TGTGCCAGCAGCCCGGATCGGACACGAGAGTACTTC	CASSPDRTREYF
NA	NA	14	TRBV27	TRBJ2-5	TGTGCCAGCAGGCTCACAGGGTCCAGGGAGACCCAGTACTTC	CASRLTGSRETQYF
NA	TRBD1	15	TRBV7-6	TRBJ2-5	TGTGCCAGCAGCTTAGTCACAGGGGGGTGGGAGACCCAGTACTTC	CASSLVTGGWETQYF
NA	TRBD2	15	TRBV11-2	TRBJ2-3	TGTGCCAGCAGCTTAGTAATAGCGGGATTAGATACGCAGTATTTT	CASSLVIAGLDTQYF
NA	NA	14	TRBV4-2	TRBJ1-6	TGTGCCAGCAGCCAACGGGTAGGGGAGTCACCCCTCCACTTT	CASSQRVGESPLHF
NA	NA	15	TRBV7-2	TRBJ1-3	TGTGCCAGCAGCAAAGGACCGAGCTCTGGAAACACCATATATTTT	CASSKGPSSGNTIYF
NA	NA	15	TRBV11-3	TRBJ1-5	TGTGCCAGCAGCCCCCCGTCGAAGGGTAATCAGCCCCAGCATTTT	CASSPPSKGNQPQHF
once	TRBD1	14	TRBV6-6	TRBJ2-5	TGTGCCAGCGCACACAGGGGGCGAAAAGAGACCCAGTACTTC	CASAHRGRKETQYF
NA	NA	14	TRBV27	TRBJ1-5	TGTGCCAGCAGTTTAGGCATCAGCAATCAGCCCCAGCATTTT	CASSLGISNQPQHF
once	NA	12	TRBV28	TRBJ2-1	TGTGCCGGGGGACTTTCGTCCTATGAGCAGTTCTTC	CAGGLSSYEQFF
NA	NA	15	TRBV5-1	TRBJ2-2	TGCGCCAGCAGCTTTGGTCATTGGAACACCGGGGAGCTGTTTTTT	CASSFGHWNTGELFF
NA	TRBD1	17	TRBV28	TRBJ2-1	TGTGCCAGCAGTCCCGACCGAGGTTCGGACAGGGGGAATGAGCAGTTCTTC	CASSPDRGSDRGNEQFF
NA	TRBD2	19	TRBV5-1	TRBJ2-1	TGCGCCAGCAGCTTGGGGCTAGCGGATATAATAGGCTCCTACAATGAGCAGTTCTTC	CASSLGLADIIGSYNEQFF
NA	TRBD1	13	TRBV30	TRBJ1-6	TGTGCGAAGGGACAGGGGGCAAATTCACCCCTCCACTTT	CAKGQGANSPLHF
once	NA	13	TRBV28	TRBJ2-1	TGTGCCAGCAGCTTTATGGACGGTTTCGGGCAGTTCTTC	CASSFMDGFGQFF
NA	NA	15	TRBV14	TRBJ1-3	TGTGCCAGCAGTGCCAGGTCCGAAACTGGAAACACCATATATTTT	CASSARSETGNTIYF
NA	TRBD1	12	TRBV7-3	TRBJ2-1	TGTGCCAGCAGCCAGGGGGCACAGGAGCAGTTCTTC	CASSQGAQEQFF
NA	NA	15	TRBV7-8	TRBJ2-5	TGTGCCAGCAGCAGGACCAGAAACGGGGTAGAGACCCAGTACTTC	CASSRTRNGVETQYF